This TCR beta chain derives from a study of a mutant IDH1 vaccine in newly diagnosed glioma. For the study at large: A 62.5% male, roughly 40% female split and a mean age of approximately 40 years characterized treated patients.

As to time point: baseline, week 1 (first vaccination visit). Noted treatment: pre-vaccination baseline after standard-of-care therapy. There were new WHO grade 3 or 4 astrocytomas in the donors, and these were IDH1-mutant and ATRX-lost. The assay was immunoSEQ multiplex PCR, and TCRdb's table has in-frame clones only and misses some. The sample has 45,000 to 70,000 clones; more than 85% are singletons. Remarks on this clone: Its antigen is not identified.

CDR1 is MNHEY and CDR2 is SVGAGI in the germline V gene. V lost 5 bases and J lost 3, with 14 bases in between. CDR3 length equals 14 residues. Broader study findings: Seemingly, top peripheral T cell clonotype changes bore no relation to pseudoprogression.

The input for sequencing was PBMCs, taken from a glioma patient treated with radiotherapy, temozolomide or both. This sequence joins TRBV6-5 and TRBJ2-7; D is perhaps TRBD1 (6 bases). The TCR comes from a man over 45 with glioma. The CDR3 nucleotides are TGTGCCAGCAGTCCGCAAGGCAGGGGCTACGAGCAGTACTTC. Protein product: CASSPQGRGYEQYF.